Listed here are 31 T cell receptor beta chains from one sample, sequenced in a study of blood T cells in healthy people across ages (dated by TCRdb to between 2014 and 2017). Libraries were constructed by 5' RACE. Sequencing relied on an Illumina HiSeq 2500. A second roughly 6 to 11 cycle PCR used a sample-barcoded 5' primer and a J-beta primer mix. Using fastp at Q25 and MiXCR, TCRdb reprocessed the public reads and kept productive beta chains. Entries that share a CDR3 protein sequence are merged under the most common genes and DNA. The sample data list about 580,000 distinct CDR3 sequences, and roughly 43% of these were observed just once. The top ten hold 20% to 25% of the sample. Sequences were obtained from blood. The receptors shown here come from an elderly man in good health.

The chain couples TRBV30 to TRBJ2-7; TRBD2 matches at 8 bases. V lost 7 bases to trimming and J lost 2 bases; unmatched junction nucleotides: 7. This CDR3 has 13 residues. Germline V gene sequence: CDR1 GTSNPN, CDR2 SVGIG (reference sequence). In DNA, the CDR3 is TGTGCCTCACTAGCGGAGCTGACCTACGAGCAGTACTTC. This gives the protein CASLAELTYEQYF.

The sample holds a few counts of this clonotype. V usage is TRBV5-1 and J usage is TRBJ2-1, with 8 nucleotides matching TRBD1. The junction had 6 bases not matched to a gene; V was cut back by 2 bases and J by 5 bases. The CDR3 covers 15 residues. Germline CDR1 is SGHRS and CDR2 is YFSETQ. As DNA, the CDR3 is TGCGCCAGCAGCTTTGTCAGGGGGCCGGACAATGAGCAGTTCTTC. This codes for CASSFVRGPDNEQFF.

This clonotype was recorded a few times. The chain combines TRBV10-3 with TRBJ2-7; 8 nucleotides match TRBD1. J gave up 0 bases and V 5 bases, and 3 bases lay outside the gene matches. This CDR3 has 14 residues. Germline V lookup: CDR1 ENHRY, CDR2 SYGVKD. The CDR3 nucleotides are TGTGCCATCAGTAGGGGACAGGCCTCCTACGAGCAGTACTTC. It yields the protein CAISRGQASYEQYF.

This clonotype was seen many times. The CDR3 region is CASRDRAATFEQFF. CDR3 in DNA: TGTGCCAGCAGGGACCGGGCCGCGACGTTTGAGCAGTTCTTC. The V call is TRBV6-5, the J call TRBJ2-1; D remains unclear. The length of the CDR3 is 14 residues. Germline values: CDR1 MNHEY, CDR2 SVGAGI. Trimming stripped 6 bases from V and 9 bases from J, with 18 bases between.

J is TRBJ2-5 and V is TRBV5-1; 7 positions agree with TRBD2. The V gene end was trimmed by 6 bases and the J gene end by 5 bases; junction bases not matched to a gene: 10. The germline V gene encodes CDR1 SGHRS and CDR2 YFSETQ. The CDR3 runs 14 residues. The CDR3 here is CASKASGIRETQYF. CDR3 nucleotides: TGCGCCAGCAAGGCTAGCGGCATCCGGGAGACCCAGTACTTC.

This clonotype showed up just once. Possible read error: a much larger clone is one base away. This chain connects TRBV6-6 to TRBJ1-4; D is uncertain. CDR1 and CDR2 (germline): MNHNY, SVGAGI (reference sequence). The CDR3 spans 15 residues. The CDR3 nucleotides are TGTGCCAGCAGTGGCCCAACTGCAACTAATGAAAGACTGTTTTTT. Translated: CASSGPTATNERLFF.

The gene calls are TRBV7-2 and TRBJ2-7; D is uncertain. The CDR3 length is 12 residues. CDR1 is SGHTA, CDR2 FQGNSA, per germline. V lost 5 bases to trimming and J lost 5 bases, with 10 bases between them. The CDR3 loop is CASSPIYHEQYF. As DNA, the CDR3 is TGTGCCAGCAGCCCCATATACCACGAGCAGTACTTC.

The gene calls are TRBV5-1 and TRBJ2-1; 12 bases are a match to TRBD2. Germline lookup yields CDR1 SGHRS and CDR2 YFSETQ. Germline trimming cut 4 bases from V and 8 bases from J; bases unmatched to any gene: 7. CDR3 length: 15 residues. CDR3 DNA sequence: TGCGCCAGCAGCATCCTAGCGGGAGGGGTCGATGAGCAGTTCTTC. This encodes CASSILAGGVDEQFF.

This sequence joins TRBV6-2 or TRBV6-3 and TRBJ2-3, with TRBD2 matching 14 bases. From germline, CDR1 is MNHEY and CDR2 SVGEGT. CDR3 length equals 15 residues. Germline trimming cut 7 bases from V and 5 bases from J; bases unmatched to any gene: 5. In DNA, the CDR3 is TGTGCCAGCAAGACGGGACTAGCGGGAGTAGATACGCAGTATTTT. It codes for CASKTGLAGVDTQYF.

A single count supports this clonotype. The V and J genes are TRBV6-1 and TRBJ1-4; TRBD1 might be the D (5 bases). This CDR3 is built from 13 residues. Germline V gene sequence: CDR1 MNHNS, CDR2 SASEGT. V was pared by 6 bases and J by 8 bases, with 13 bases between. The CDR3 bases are TGTGCCAGCAGGTGGGGCCTAATGGAAAAACTGTTTTTT. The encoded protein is CASRWGLMEKLFF.

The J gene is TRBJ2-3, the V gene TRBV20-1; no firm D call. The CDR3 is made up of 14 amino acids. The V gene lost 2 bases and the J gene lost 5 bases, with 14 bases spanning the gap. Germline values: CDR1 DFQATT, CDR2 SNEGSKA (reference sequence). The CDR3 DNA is TGCAGTGCTAGATCCCCCTTAATCGGAGATACGCAGTATTTT. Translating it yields CSARSPLIGDTQYF.

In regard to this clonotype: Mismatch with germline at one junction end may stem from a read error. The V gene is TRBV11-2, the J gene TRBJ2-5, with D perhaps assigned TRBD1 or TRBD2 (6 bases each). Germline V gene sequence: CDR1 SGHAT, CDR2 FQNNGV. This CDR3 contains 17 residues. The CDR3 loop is CTSSLVWGAKNQETQYF. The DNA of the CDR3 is TGTACCAGCAGCTTAGTGTGGGGGGCAAAAAACCAAGAGACCCAGTACTTC.

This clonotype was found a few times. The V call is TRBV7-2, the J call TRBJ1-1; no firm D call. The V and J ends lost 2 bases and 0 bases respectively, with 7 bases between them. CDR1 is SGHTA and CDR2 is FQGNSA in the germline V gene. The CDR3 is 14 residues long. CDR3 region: CASSLFGVNTEAFF. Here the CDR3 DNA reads TGTGCCAGCAGCTTATTCGGGGTGAACACTGAAGCTTTCTTT.

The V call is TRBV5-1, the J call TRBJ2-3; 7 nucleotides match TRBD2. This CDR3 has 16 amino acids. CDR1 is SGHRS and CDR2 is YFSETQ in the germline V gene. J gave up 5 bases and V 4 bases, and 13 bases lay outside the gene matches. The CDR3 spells CASSPTDAGDKDTQYF. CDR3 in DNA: TGCGCCAGCAGCCCGACGGACGCGGGAGACAAAGATACGCAGTATTTT.

CDR3 DNA sequence: TGTGCCAGCAGCTTCTACCAGGGGGCAGGAAACACCATATATTTT. This translates into CASSFYQGAGNTIYF. The rearrangement joins TRBV7-9 to TRBJ1-3, with 8 bases lining up with TRBD1. Germline V CDR1 and CDR2: SEHNR, FQNEAQ (reference sequence). V shed 3 bases and J 4 bases; nucleotides not matched to a gene: 5. CDR3 size: 15 residues. Filled out from reference TRBV7-9 and TRBJ1-3, the complete variable domain reads DTGVSQNPRHKITKRGQNVTFRCDPISEHNRLYWYRQTLGQGPEFLTYFQNEAQLEKSRLLSDRFSAERPKGSFSTLEIQRTEQGDSAMYLCASSFYQGAGNTIYFGEGSWLTVV.

CDR3 bases: TGCGCCAGCAGCGCCGGGACAGGGGGCTTTAAAGCTTTCTTT. Translation gives CASSAGTGGFKAFF. The chain employs TRBV5-1 and TRBJ1-1; the match to TRBD1 covers 12 bases. This CDR3 is 14 amino acids long. Germline trimming cut 4 bases from V and 9 bases from J; bases unmatched to any gene: 7. CDR1 is SGHRS, CDR2 YFSETQ, per germline.

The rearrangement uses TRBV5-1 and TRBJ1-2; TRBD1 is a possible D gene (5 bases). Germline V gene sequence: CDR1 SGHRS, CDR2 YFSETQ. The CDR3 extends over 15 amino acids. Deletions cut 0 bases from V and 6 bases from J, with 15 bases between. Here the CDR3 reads CASSLVGREEHGYTF. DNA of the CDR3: TGCGCCAGCAGCTTGGTCGGCAGGGAAGAGCATGGCTACACCTTC.

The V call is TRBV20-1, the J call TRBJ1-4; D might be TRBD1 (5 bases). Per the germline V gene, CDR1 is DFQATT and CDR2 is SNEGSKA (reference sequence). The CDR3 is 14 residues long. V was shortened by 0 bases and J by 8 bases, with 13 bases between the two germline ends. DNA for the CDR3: TGCAGTGCTAGAGAGGTGTGGGGCAGGGAAAAACTGTTTTTT. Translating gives CSAREVWGREKLFF.

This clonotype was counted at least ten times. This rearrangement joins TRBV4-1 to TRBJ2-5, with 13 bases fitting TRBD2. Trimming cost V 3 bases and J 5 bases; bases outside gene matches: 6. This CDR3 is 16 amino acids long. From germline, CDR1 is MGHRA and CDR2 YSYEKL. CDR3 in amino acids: CASSQTSGRIGETQYF. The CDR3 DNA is TGCGCCAGCAGCCAGACTAGCGGGAGGATCGGCGAGACCCAGTACTTC.

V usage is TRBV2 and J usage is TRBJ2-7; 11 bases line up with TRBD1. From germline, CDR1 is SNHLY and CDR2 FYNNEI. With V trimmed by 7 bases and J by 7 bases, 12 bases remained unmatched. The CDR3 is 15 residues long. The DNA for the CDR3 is TGTGCCAGCAACTCGGACAGGGGGCTTGACAATGAGCAGTACTTC. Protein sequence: CASNSDRGLDNEQYF.

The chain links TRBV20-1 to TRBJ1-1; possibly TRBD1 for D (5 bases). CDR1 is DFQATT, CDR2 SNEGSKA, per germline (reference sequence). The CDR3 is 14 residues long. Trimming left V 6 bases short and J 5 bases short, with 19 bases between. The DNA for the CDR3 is TGCAGTGCACCCGGGGGTCCCCGAGGGACTGAAGCTTTCTTT. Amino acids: CSAPGGPRGTEAFF.

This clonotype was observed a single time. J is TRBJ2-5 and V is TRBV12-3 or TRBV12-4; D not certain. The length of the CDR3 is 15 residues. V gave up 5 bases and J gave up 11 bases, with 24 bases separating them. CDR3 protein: CASSAPMGWKGKQYF. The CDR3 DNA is TGTGCCAGCAGTGCCCCTATGGGCTGGAAGGGTAAGCAGTACTTC.

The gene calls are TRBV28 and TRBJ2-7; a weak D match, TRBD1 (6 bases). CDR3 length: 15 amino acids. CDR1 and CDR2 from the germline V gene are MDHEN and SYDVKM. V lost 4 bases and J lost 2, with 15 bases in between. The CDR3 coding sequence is TGTGCCAGCAGTTCCCCGCAGGGGATACCCTACGAGCAGTACTTC. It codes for CASSSPQGIPYEQYF. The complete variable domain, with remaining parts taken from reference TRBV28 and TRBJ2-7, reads DVKVTQSSRYLVKRTGEKVFLECVQDMDHENMFWYRQDPGLGLRLIYFSYDVKMKEKGDIPEGYSVSREKKERFSLILESASTNQTSMYLCASSSPQGIPYEQYFGPGTRLTVT.

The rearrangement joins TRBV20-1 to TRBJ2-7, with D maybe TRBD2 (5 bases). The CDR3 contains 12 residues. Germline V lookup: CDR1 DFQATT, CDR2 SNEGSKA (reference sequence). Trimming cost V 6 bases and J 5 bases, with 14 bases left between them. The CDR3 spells CSAPRGRHEQYF. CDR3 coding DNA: TGCAGTGCCCCCCGGGGTAGGCACGAGCAGTACTTC.

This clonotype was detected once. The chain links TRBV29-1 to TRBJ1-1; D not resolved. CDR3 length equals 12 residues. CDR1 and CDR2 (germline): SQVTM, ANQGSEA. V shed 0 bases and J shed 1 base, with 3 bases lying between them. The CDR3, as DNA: TGCAGCGTTGAAGAAAGGAACACTGAAGCTTTCTTT. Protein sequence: CSVEERNTEAFF.

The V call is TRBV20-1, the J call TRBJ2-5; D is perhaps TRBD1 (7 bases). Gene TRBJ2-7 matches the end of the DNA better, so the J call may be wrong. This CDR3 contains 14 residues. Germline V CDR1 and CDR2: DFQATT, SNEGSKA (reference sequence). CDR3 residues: CSARVPGGTSEQYF. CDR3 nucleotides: TGCAGTGCTAGAGTCCCAGGGGGGACATCCGAGCAGTACTTC.

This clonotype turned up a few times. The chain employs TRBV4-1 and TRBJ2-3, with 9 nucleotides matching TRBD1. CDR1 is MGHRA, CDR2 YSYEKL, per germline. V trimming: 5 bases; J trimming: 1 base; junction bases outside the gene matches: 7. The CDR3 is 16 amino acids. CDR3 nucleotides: TGCGCCAGCAGCTACGGGACAGGGTATGGCACAGATACGCAGTATTTT. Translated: CASSYGTGYGTDTQYF.

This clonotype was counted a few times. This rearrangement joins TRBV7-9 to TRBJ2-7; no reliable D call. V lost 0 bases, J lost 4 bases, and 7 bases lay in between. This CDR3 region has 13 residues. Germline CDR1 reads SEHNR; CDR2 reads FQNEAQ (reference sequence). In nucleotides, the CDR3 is TGTGCCAGCAGCTTAGCGTTCGGGTACGAGCAGTACTTC. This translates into CASSLAFGYEQYF.

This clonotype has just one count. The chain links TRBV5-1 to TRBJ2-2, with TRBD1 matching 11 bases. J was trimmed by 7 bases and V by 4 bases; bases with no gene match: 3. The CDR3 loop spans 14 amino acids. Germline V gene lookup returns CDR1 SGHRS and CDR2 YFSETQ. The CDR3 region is CASSLGQGVGELFF. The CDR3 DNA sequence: TGCGCCAGCAGCCTGGGACAGGGGGTCGGGGAGCTGTTTTTT.

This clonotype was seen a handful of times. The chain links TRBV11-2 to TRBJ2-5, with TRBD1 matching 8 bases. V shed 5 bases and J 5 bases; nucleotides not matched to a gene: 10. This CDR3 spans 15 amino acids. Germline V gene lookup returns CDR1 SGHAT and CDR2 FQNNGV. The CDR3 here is CASSARATGEETQYF. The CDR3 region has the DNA TGTGCCAGCAGCGCGAGGGCGACAGGGGAGGAGACCCAGTACTTC.

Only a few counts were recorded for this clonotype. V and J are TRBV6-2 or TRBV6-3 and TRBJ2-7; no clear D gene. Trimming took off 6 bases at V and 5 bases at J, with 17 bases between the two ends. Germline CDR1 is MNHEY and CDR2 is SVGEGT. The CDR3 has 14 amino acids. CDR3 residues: CASRLTRLSNEQYF. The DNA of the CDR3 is TGTGCCAGCAGACTAACCCGGCTTTCCAACGAGCAGTACTTC.